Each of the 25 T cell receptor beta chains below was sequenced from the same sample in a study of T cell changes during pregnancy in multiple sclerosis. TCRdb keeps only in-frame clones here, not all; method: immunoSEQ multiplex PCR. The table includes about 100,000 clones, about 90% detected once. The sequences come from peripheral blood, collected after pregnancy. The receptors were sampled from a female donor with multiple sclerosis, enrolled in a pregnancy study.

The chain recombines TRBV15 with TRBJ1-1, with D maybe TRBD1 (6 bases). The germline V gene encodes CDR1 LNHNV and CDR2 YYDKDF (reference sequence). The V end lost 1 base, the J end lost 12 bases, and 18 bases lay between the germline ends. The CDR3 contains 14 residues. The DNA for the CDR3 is TGTGCCACCAGCAGAGGTGCAATAAGGGACACCCCTTTCTTT. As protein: CATSRGAIRDTPFF.

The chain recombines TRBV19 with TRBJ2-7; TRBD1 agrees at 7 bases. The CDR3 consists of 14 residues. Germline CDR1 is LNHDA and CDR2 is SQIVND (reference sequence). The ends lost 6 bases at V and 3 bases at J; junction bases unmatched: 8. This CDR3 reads CASSTPRQGYEQYF. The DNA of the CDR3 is TGTGCCAGTAGCACGCCAAGACAGGGCTACGAGCAGTACTTC.

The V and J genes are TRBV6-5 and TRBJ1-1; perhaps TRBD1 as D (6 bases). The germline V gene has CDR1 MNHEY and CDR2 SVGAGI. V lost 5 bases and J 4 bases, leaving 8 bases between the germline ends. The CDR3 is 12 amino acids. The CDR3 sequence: CASSTGFTEAFF. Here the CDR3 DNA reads TGTGCCAGCAGTACAGGGTTCACTGAAGCTTTCTTT.

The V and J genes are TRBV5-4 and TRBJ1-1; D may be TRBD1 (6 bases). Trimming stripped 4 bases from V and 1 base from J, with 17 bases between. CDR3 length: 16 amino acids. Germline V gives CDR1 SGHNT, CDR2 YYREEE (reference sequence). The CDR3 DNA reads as TGTGCCAGCAGCCCCCGATTAGGGGGAACGAACACTGAAGCTTTCTTT. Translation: CASSPRLGGTNTEAFF.

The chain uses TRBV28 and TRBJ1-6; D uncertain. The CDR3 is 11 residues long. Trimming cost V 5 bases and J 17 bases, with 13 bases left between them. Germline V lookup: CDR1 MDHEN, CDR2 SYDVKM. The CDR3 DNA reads TGTGCCAGCAGTCCCGCGATCCTAGTCCACTTT. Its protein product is CASSPAILVHF.

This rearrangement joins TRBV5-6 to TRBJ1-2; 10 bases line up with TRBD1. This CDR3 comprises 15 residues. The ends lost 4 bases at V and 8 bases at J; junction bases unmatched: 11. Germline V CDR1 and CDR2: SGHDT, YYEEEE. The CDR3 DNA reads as TGTGCCAGCAGCAACGGCGGGACAGGGGTATTAGGCTACACCTTC. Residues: CASSNGGTGVLGYTF.

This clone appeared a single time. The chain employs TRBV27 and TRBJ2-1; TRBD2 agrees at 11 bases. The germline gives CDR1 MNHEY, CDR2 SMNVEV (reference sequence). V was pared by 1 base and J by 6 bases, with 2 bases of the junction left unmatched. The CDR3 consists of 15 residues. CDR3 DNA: TGTGCCAGCAGTTTATTACTAGCGGGAGTCAATGAGCAGTTCTTC. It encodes CASSLLLAGVNEQFF.

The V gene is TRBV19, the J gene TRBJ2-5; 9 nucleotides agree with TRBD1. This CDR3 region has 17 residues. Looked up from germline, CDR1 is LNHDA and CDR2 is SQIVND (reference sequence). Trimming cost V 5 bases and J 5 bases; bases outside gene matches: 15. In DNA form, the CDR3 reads TGTGCCAGTAGTCCACCCACGATGGGACAGGGTGTGGAGACCCAGTACTTC. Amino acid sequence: CASSPPTMGQGVETQYF.

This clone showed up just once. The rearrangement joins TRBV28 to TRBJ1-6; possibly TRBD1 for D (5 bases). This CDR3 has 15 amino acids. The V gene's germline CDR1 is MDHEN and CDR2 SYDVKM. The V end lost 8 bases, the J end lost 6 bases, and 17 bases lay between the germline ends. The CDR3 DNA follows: TGTGCCAGCGGTGTCCCGGGGGGGACTAATTCACCCCTCCACTTT. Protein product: CASGVPGGTNSPLHF.

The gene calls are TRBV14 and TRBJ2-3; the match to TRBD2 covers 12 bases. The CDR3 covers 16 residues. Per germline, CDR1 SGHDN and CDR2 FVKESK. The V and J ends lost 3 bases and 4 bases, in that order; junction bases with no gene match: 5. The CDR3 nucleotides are TGTGCCAGCAGCCACCCTAGCGGGGGGGCCCCAGATACGCAGTATTTT. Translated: CASSHPSGGAPDTQYF.

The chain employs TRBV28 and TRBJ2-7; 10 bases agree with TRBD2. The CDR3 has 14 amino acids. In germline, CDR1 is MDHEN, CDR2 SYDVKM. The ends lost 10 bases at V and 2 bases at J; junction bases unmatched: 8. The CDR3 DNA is TGTGCCACCTACTCAGCGGGAGGGGCCTACGAGCAGTACTTC. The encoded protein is CATYSAGGAYEQYF.

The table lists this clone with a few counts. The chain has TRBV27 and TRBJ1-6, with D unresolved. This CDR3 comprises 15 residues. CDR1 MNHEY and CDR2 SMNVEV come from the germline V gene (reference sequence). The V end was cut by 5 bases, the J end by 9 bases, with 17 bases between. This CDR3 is CASSPRRRVGSPLHF. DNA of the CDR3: TGTGCCAGCAGTCCCCGGCGGAGGGTTGGTTCACCCCTCCACTTT.

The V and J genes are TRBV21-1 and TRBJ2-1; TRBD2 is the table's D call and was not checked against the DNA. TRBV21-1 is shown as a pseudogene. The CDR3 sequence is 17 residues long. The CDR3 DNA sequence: TGTGCCAGCAGCAAATGGTCTAGCGGGAGCATCTACAATGAGCAGTTCTTC. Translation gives CASSKWSSGSIYNEQFF.

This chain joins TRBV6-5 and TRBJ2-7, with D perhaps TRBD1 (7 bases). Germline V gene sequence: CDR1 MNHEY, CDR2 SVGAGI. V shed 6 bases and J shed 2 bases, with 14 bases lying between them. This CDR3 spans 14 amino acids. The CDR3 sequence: CASRRDRQTYEQYF. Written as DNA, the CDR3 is TGTGCCAGCAGGCGGGACAGACAGACCTACGAGCAGTACTTC.

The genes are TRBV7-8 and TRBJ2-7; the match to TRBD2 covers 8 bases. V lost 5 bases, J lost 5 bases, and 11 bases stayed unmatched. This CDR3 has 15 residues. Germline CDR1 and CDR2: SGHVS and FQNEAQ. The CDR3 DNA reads TGTGCCAGCAGCCTCAAGGGGGGGACTAGTGACGAGCAGTACTTC. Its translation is CASSLKGGTSDEQYF.

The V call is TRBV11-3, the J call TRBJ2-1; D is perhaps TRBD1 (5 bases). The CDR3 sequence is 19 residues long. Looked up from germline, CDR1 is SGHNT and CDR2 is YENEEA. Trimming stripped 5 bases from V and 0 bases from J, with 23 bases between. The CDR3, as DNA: TGTGCCAGCAGCAAAGGCATGGGGCTTGGCAGGAGCTCCTACAATGAGCAGTTCTTC. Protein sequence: CASSKGMGLGRSSYNEQFF. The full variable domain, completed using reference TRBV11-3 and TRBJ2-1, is EAGVVQSPRYKIIEKKQPVAFWCNPISGHNTLYWYLQNLGQGPELLIRYENEEAVDDSQLPKDRFSAERLKGVDSTLKIQPAELGDSAVYLCASSKGMGLGRSSYNEQFFGPGTRLTVL.

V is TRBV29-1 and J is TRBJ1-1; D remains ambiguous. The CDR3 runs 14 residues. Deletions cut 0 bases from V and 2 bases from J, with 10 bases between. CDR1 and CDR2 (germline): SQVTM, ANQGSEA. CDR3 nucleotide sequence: TGCAGCGTTGAAGATTGGCAAGATAACACTGAAGCTTTCTTT. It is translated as CSVEDWQDNTEAFF.

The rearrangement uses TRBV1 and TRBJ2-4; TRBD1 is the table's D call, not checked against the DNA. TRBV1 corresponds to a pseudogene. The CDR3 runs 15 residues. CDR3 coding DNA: TGCACCAGCAGCCCTCAGGGGCTTCCCGCACAATTTCAGTACTTC. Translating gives CTSSPQGLPAQFQYF.

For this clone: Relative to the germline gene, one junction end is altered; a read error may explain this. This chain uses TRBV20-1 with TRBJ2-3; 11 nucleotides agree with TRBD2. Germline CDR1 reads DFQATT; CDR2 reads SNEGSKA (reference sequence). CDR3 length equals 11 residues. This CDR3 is CSGGAGDTQYF. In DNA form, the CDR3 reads TGTAGCGGGGGGGCCGGAGATACGCAGTATTTT.

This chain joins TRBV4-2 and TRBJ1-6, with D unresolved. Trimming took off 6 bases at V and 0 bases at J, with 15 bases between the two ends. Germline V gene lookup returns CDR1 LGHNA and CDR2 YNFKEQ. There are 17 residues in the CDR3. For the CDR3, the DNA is TGTGCCAGCAGTGCTAGAGGGTCGAGCTCCTATAATTCACCCCTCCACTTT. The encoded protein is CASSARGSSSYNSPLHF.

The CDR3 loop is CAWSDGNRYGYTF. CDR3 sequence (DNA): TGTGCCTGGAGTGACGGGAATAGATATGGCTACACCTTC. The chain carries TRBV30 and TRBJ1-2; D remains unclear. This CDR3 region has 13 residues. Germline V gene sequence: CDR1 GTSNPN, CDR2 SVGIG (reference sequence). V was pared by 1 base and J by 5 bases, with 11 bases between.

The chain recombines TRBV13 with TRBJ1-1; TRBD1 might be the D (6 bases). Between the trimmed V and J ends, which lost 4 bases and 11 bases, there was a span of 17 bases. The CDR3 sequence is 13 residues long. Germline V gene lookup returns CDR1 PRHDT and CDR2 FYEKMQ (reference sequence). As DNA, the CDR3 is TGTGCCAGCAGCTCCGGCCGGGACACGGGGGCTTTCTTT. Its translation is CASSSGRDTGAFF.

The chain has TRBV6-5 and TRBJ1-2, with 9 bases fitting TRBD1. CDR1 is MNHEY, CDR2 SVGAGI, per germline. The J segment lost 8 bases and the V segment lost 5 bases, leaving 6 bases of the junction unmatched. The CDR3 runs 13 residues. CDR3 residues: CASSTGGLRGYTF. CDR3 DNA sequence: TGTGCCAGCAGTACAGGGGGCTTACGGGGCTACACCTTC.

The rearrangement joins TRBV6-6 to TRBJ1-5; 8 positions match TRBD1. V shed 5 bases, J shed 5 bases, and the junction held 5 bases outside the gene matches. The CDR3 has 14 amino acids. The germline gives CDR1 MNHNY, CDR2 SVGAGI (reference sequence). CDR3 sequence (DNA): TGTGCCAGCAGTCCACAGGGGGACCATCAGCCCCAGCATTTT. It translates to CASSPQGDHQPQHF.

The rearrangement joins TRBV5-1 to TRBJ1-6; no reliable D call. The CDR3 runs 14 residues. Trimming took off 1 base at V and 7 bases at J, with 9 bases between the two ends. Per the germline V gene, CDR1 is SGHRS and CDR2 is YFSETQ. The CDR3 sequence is CASSLTAKNSPLHF. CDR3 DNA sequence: TGCGCCAGCAGCTTGACAGCCAAGAATTCACCCCTCCACTTT. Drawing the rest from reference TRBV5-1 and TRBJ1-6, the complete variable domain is KAGVTQTPRYLIKTRGQQVTLSCSPISGHRSVSWYQQTPGQGLQFLFEYFSETQRNKGNFPGRFSGRQFSNSRSEMNVSTLELGDSALYLCASSLTAKNSPLHFGNGTRLTVT.